This T cell receptor beta chain was recovered during a study of blood T cell repertoires in COVID-19. Germline CDR1 and CDR2: SGHTA and FQGNSA. The CDR3 extends over 14 amino acids. Trimming stripped 1 base from V and 5 bases from J, with 6 bases between. Participants spanned ages about 18 to 90 years and resided in 20 to 30 US areas. The data were produced by immunoSEQ multiplex PCR, yet TCRdb's version contains in-frame clones alone and is incomplete. The table records 200,000 to 250,000 clones, 85% to 90% of them present only once. This sequence originates from a woman between 50 and 59 years old with acute COVID-19. The gene calls are TRBV7-2 and TRBJ1-6; D is undetermined. The sequencing sample was made of PBMCs or T cells enriched from blood (not recorded which). The chain's CDR3 is CASSLGGDNSPLHF. The CDR3 DNA reads TGTGCCAGCAGCTTAGGCGGTGATAATTCACCCCTCCACTTT.